The rows below give T cell receptor beta chains drawn from one sample of a study of memory CD4+ T cells and cytomegalovirus serostatus. TCRdb keeps only in-frame clones here, not all; method: immunoSEQ multiplex PCR. The data contain about 25,000 clones, over 70% of them singletons. The material sequenced was memory CD4+ T cells from blood. All receptors derive from an adult in good health and CMV-seronegative. Both conserved end residues are part of each CDR3. The D gene is left open where the match is weak. Clone size is given for some rows only: seen once, a few or many times, or a class if the clone is expanded.

>TRBJ1-1|TRBV19|TRBD1|-
CASSHRGGNTEAFF
TGTGCCAGTAGTCACAGGGGTGGGAACACTGAAGCTTTCTTT
>TRBJ1-1|TRBV29-1|TRBD1|-
CSAVQGSSWAFF
TGCAGCGCCGTACAGGGGTCCTCATGGGCTTTCTTT
>TRBJ1-5|TRBV7-9|-|-
CASSLYLGGTHQPQHF
TGTGCCAGCAGCTTATATCTTGGAGGGACCCATCAGCCCCAGCATTTT
>TRBJ2-4|TRBV5-5|-|-
CASSLTPTTYIQYF
TGTGCCAGCAGCTTGACACCGACAACCTACATTCAGTACTTC
>TRBJ1-6|TRBV5-4|-|few
CASSPGTLNNSPLHF
TGTGCCAGCAGCCCGGGGACCCTCAATAATTCACCCCTCCACTTT
>TRBJ1-1|TRBV7-9|-|-
CASSIEWAGNTEAFF
TGTGCCAGCAGCATCGAATGGGCGGGGAACACTGAAGCTTTCTTT
>TRBJ2-3|TRBV5-1|TRBD2|once
CASSDLAGDKADTQYF
TGCGCCAGCAGCGACTTAGCGGGAGATAAGGCAGATACGCAGTATTTT
>TRBJ2-7|TRBV11-2|-|-
CASSLGVEVEQYF
TGTGCCAGCAGCTTAGGAGTAGAGGTCGAGCAGTACTTC
>TRBJ2-7|TRBV4-2|-|-
CASSQEGRQGGYEQYF
TGTGCCAGCAGCCAAGAAGGTAGGCAGGGGGGCTACGAGCAGTACTTC
>TRBJ2-7|TRBV5-5|TRBD2|few
CASQRGGTYEQYF
TGTGCCAGCCAGCGGGGAGGGACCTACGAGCAGTACTTC
>TRBJ2-6|TRBV18|-|-
CASSQAGGALSGANVLTF
TGTGCCAGCTCACAGGCTGGGGGGGCCCTCTCTGGGGCCAACGTCCTGACTTTC
>TRBJ1-3|TRBV28|-|-
CAARGQGTLGNTIYF
TGTGCCGCCCGAGGCCAGGGAACTCTTGGAAACACCATATATTTT
>TRBJ1-1|TRBV18|-|-
CASSPPAGLNTEAFF
TGTGCCAGCTCACCACCGGCAGGCTTGAACACTGAAGCTTTCTTT
>TRBJ1-4|TRBV5-6|TRBD1|-
CASGTGGIRNEKLFF
TGTGCCAGCGGGACAGGGGGGATTCGTAATGAAAAACTGTTTTTT
>TRBJ2-2|TRBV19|-|-
CASSLYARENTGELFF
TGTGCCAGTAGTCTTTACGCACGGGAGAACACCGGGGAGCTGTTTTTT
>TRBJ1-5|TRBV28|-|-
CASIIRQHGNQPQHF
TGTGCCAGCATCATCAGGCAGCACGGCAATCAGCCCCAGCATTTT
>TRBJ2-2|TRBV4-3|TRBD1|-
CASSQEGRGTGKTGELFF
TGCGCCAGCAGCCAAGAAGGGAGAGGGACAGGCAAGACCGGGGAGCTGTTTTTT
>TRBJ1-1|TRBV28|-|once
CASSLGSRGAGTEAFF
TGTGCCAGCAGTTTGGGTTCCCGGGGGGCAGGCACTGAAGCTTTCTTT
>TRBJ2-7|TRBV7-9|-|-
CASSPGSLNEQYF
TGTGCCAGCAGCCCAGGGTCTTTAAACGAGCAGTACTTC
>TRBJ1-2|TRBV4-2|-|few
CASSQDIGGNYGYTF
TGTGCCAGCAGCCAAGATATTGGGGGAAACTATGGCTACACCTTC
>TRBJ2-1|TRBV30|TRBD1|-
CAWRTGQGDEQFF
TGTGCCTGGAGGACCGGACAGGGCGATGAGCAGTTCTTC
>TRBJ1-2|TRBV18|-|-
CASSPGWQSYGYTF
TGTGCCAGCTCACCGGGCTGGCAGAGCTATGGCTACACCTTC
>TRBJ2-1|TRBV27|-|-
CASSFAGGYNEQFF
TGTGCCAGCAGTTTCGCCGGAGGCTACAATGAGCAGTTCTTC
>TRBJ1-6|TRBV28|-|-
CASTPWRPGSPLHF
TGTGCCAGCACCCCCTGGCGGCCGGGTTCACCCCTCCACTTT
>TRBJ1-6|TRBV18|TRBD1|few
CASSPQIVGTGESPLHF
TGTGCCAGCTCACCACAAATCGTGGGGACAGGGGAATCACCCCTCCACTTT
>TRBJ1-1|TRBV6-6|-|-
CASSLELATNTEAFF
TGTGCCAGCAGTCTTGAGTTGGCGACGAACACTGAAGCTTTCTTT
>TRBJ2-3|TRBV12-5|TRBD2|-
CASGLSSGGTDTQYF
TGTGCTAGTGGTTTGTCTAGCGGGGGCACAGATACGCAGTATTTT
>TRBJ2-3|TRBV7-2|TRBD2|-
CASSSRSGRDTQYF
TGTGCCAGCAGCTCCCGTAGCGGGAGAGATACGCAGTATTTT
>TRBJ2-1|TRBV5-1|TRBD2|-
CASSRGTGMGLAGGSVEFF
TGCGCCAGCAGCCGCGGGACAGGGATGGGACTAGCGGGGGGATCGGTAGAGTTCTTC
>TRBJ1-1|TRBV7-9|-|-
CASSSERVNTEAFF
TGTGCCAGCAGCTCGGAACGGGTGAACACTGAAGCTTTCTTT
>TRBJ2-2|TRBV7-2|-|-
CASSFPQGIVTGELFF
TGTGCCAGCAGCTTCCCCCAGGGTATCGTCACCGGGGAGCTGTTTTTT
>TRBJ1-5|TRBV6-6|-|-
CASRTTGGKRNQPQHF
TGTGCCAGCAGAACTACAGGAGGAAAACGCAATCAGCCCCAGCATTTT
>TRBJ1-2|TRBV9|-|few
CASSVGFNYGYTF
TGTGCCAGCAGCGTAGGGTTTAACTATGGCTACACCTTC
>TRBJ2-1|TRBV6-5|TRBD1|-
CASSPPGTAINEQFF
TGTGCCAGCAGCCCCCCCGGGACAGCCATTAATGAGCAGTTCTTC
>TRBJ1-4|TRBV11-2|TRBD1|few
CASSLRIGQGGEKLFF
TGTGCCAGCAGCTTAAGGATCGGACAGGGAGGTGAAAAACTGTTTTTT
>TRBJ2-7|TRBV30|TRBD1|-
CAWSFGGTGGTYEQYF
TGTGCCTGGAGTTTCGGGGGGACAGGGGGGACCTACGAGCAGTACTTC
>TRBJ2-2|TRBV14|TRBD2|-
CASSSGRPSGELFF
TGTGCCAGCAGCAGCGGGAGGCCTTCCGGGGAGCTGTTTTTT
>TRBJ2-5|TRBV7-9|TRBD2|once
CASSRGLAGDVLSQYF
TGTGCCAGCAGCCGAGGACTAGCGGGGGACGTCTTGTCCCAGTACTTC
>TRBJ1-5|TRBV6-5|-|-
CASSYSGGRRQPQHF
TGTGCCAGCAGTTATTCTGGGGGTAGAAGGCAGCCCCAGCATTTT